This T cell receptor beta chain was captured by sequencing in a study of T cell repertoires in cytomegalovirus infection. TCRdb recomputed calls from the reads with MiXCR, one row per CDR3 protein. The sample records fewer than 850,000 distinct CDR3 sequences, 25% to 35% being singletons. As concerns this clonotype: Its matching antigen is unknown.

Germline V CDR1 and CDR2: SGHDN, FVKESK. Trimming pared 0 bases from V and 5 bases from J, leaving 14 bases between. The CDR3 length is 15 residues. This TCR came from a human donor in good health (CMV status not recorded). Some clones in this sample may be carry-over from other donors' samples. The material sequenced was cultured CD8+ T cells from PBMCs, taken from culture after CMV antigen stimulation. The chain links TRBV14 to TRBJ2-7; D is unresolved. The CDR3 DNA reads as TGTGCCAGCAGCCAAGATAGAGAAGGTCGCCACGAGCAGTACGTC. As protein: CASSQDREGRHEQYV.